The clone carrying this TCR beta chain was seen just once. Its specificity is unknown. Deletions cut 0 bases from V and 5 bases from J, with 9 bases between. Germline V gives CDR1 SEHNR, CDR2 FQNEAQ (reference sequence). The CDR3 covers 14 residues. The data were taken from a study of cytomegalovirus exposure and HLA in healthy donors. Broader study findings: Sequencing likely caused a cluster of highly shared sequence variants.

PCR employed 60 Vbeta and 13 Jbeta primers. The repertoire was sequenced with immunoSEQ multiplex PCR; TCRdb's copy has only in-frame clones and lacks some. Of about 150,000 clones in the sample, about four fifths were seen once. V usage is TRBV7-9 and J usage is TRBJ2-3; tentatively, D is TRBD2 (6 bases). The receptor's source is a man younger than 45 in good health. Input material: PBMCs. CDR3 nucleotides: TGTGCCAGCAGCTTAGCGCGGGGTATAGATACGCAGTATTTT. This codes for CASSLARGIDTQYF. The variable domain in full, completed from reference TRBV7-9 and TRBJ2-3, reads DTGVSQNPRHKITKRGQNVTFRCDPISEHNRLYWYRQTLGQGPEFLTYFQNEAQLEKSRLLSDRFSAERPKGSFSTLEIQRTEQGDSAMYLCASSLARGIDTQYFGPGTRLTVL.